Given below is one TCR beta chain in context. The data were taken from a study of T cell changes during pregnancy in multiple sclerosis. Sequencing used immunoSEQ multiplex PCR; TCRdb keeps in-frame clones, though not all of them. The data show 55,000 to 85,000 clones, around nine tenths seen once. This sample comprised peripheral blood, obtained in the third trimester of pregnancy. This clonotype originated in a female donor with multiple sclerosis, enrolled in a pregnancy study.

Written as DNA, the CDR3 is TGTGCCAGCAGTTACGTACTAGGAAGTGAGCAGTTCTTC. This gives the protein CASSYVLGSEQFF. The gene calls are TRBV6-5 and TRBJ2-1, with D maybe TRBD2 (5 bases). From germline, CDR1 is MNHEY and CDR2 SVGAGI. V was cut by 2 bases and J by 9 bases, with 11 bases left in between. The CDR3 contains 13 residues.